This T cell receptor (beta chain) emerged from a study of beta chain features in type 1 diabetes. General study points: Fewer insertions but more deletions were seen at VDJ junctions in type 1 diabetes patients. Overrepresentation of cells with high TCR expression could result from cDNA sequencing.

The whole isolated RNA underwent reverse transcription, so sequencing captured expressed TCRB transcripts. Method: immunoSEQ multiplex PCR; TCRdb's copy keeps in-frame clones and lacks some. The sample records over 350,000 clones, more than 12% being singletons. With 6 bases removed from V and 1 base from J, the gap between germline ends came to 8 bases. This CDR3 spans 13 amino acids. Per germline, CDR1 MDHEN and CDR2 SYDVKM. Points on this clone: What it binds is unknown.

This clonotype was sampled from a woman aged 18-29 years in good health. The V gene is TRBV28, the J gene TRBJ2-3; no definite D call. Material for sequencing was naive CD4+ T cells from blood. This CDR3 is CASRFQGTDTQYF. CDR3 DNA: TGTGCCAGCAGATTCCAGGGCACAGATACGCAGTATTTT.